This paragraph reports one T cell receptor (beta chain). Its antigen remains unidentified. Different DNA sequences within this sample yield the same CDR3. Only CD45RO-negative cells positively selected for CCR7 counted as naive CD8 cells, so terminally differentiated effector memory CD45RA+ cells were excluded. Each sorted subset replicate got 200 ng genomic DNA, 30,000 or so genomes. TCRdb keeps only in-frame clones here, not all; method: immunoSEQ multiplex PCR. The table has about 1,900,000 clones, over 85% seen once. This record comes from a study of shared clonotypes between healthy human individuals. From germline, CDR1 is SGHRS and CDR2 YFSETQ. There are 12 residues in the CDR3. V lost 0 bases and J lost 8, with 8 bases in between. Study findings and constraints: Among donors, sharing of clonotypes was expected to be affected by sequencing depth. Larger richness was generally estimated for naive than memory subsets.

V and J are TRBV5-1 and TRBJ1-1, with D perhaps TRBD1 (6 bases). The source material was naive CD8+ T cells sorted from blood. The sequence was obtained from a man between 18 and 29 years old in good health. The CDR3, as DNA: TGCGCCAGCAGCTTGGAAGGACAGGAAGCTTTCTTT. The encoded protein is CASSLEGQEAFF.